The source of this T cell receptor beta chain is a study of response to subunit inactivated influenza vaccine. The study, taken as a whole, reports: Every seasonal influenza vaccination brings in few new T cells, the authors suggested.

The germline V gene has CDR1 MNHEY and CDR2 SVGEGT. CDR3 length: 16 amino acids. V shed 5 bases and J 6 bases; nucleotides not matched to a gene: 4. This clonotype was picked up a small number of times. Its antigen is not identified. From the RT-PCR reads, TCRdb called clonotypes with MiXCR, one entry per CDR3 protein. The data contain roughly 160,000 distinct CDR3 sequences, about 11% of them seen just once; the ten biggest clones take up about 40%. The sequence came from a man aged 45 to 75 who received an inactivated influenza vaccine. V gene TRBV6-2 or TRBV6-3 combines with J gene TRBJ2-2; TRBD2 matches 15 bases. Here the sequenced sample was CD8+ T cells sorted from PBMCs, taken roughly 24 months after vaccination. CDR3 sequence reads: CASSDGLAGGPGELFF. DNA of the CDR3: TGTGCCAGCAGTGACGGACTAGCGGGAGGGCCCGGGGAGCTGTTTTTT.